This TCR beta chain was obtained from a study of control samples from healthy donors and cancer patients. Clones were read by immunoSEQ multiplex PCR, and TCRdb kept only the in-frame ones, dropping some. The sample lists around 120,000 clones; more than 85% were seen once. This clone has a single count. Germline V lookup: CDR1 MNHNY, CDR2 SVGAGI (reference sequence). V was shortened by 8 bases and J by 0 bases, with 16 bases between the two germline ends. The CDR3 has 15 residues. J is TRBJ1-1 and V is TRBV6-6; D unclear. Sequenced material: PBMCs. The TCR sequence derives from a middle-aged man with head and neck cancer. Here the CDR3 reads CASPAAEFMNTEAFF. The DNA for the CDR3 is TGTGCCAGCCCAGCAGCCGAGTTTATGAACACTGAAGCTTTCTTT.